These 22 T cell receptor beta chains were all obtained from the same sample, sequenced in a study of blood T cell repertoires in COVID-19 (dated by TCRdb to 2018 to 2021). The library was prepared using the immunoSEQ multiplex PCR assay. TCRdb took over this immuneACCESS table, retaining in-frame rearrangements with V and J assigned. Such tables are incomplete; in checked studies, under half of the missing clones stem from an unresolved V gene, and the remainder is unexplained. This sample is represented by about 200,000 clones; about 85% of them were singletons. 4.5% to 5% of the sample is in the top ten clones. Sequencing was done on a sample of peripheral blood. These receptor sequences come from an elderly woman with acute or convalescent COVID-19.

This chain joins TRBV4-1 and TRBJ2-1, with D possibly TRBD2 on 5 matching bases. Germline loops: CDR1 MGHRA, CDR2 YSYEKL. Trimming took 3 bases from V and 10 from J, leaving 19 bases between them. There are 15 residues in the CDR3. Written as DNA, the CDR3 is TGCGCCAGCAGCCAGGTAGGGAGTCCTGGCGACGAGCAGTTCTTC. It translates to CASSQVGSPGDEQFF.

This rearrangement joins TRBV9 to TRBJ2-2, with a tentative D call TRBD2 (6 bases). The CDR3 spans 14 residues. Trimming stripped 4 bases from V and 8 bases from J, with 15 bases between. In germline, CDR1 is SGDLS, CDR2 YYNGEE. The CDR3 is CASSLLSGSGELFF. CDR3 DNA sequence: TGTGCCAGCAGCCTCCTGAGCGGGTCGGGGGAGCTGTTTTTT.

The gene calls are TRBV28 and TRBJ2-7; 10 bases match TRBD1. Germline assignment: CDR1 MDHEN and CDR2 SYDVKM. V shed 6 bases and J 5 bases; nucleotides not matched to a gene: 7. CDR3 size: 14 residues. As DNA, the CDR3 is TGTGCCAGCAGCCAGACAGGGGGCATCGACGAGCAGTACTTC. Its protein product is CASSQTGGIDEQYF. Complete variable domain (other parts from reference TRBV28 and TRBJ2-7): DVKVTQSSRYLVKRTGEKVFLECVQDMDHENMFWYRQDPGLGLRLIYFSYDVKMKEKGDIPEGYSVSREKKERFSLILESASTNQTSMYLCASSQTGGIDEQYFGPGTRLTVT.

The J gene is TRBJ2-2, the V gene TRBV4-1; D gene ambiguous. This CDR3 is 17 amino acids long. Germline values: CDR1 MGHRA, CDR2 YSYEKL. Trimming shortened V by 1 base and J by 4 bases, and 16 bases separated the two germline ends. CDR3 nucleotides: TGCGCCAGCAGCCAAGGGCTCCGGGTAATAAGCACCGGGGAGCTGTTTTTT. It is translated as CASSQGLRVISTGELFF.

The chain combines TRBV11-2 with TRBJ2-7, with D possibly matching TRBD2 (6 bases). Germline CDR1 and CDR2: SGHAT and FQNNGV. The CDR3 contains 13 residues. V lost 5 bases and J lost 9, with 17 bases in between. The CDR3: CASSPSSGYGQYF. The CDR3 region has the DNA TGTGCCAGCAGCCCATCCAGCGGGTATGGGCAGTACTTC.

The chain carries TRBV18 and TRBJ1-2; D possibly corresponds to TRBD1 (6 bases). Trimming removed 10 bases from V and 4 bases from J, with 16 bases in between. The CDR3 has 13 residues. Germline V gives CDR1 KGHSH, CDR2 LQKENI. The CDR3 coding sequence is TGTGCCACCTCTAACGGACAGATCTATGGCTACACCTTC. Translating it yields CATSNGQIYGYTF.

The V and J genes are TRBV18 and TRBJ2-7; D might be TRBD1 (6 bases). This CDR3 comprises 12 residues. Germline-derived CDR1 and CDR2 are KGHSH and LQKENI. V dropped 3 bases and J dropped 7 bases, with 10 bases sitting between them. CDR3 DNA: TGTGCCAGCTCACCGTATACAGGGGAGCAGTACTTC. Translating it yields CASSPYTGEQYF.

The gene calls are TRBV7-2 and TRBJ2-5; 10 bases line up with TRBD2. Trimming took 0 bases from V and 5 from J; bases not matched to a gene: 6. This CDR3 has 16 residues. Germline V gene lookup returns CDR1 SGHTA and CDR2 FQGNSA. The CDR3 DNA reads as TGTGCCAGCAGCTTAGCGCAACTAGCGGGACGCGAGACCCAGTACTTC. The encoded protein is CASSLAQLAGRETQYF.

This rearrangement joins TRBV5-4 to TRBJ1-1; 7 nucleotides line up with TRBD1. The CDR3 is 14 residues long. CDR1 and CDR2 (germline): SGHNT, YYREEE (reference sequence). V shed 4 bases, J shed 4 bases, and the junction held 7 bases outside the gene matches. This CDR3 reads CASSVGDRPTEAFF. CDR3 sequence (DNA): TGTGCCAGCAGCGTGGGGGACAGACCCACTGAAGCTTTCTTT.

The CDR3 sequence is CASSGYSYEQYF. The CDR3 nucleotides read TGTGCCAGCAGCGGTTATAGCTACGAGCAGTACTTC. This chain connects TRBV7-2 to TRBJ2-7, with unresolved D. Germline loops: CDR1 SGHTA, CDR2 FQGNSA. Trimming removed 5 bases at V and 3 bases at J, with 8 bases between. The CDR3 totals 12 residues. The whole variable domain, filled in from reference TRBV7-2 and TRBJ2-7, reads GAGVSQSPSNKVTEKGKDVELRCDPISGHTALYWYRQSLGQGLEFLIYFQGNSAPDKSGLPSDRFSAERTGGSVSTLTIQRTQQEDSAVYLCASSGYSYEQYFGPGTRLTVT.

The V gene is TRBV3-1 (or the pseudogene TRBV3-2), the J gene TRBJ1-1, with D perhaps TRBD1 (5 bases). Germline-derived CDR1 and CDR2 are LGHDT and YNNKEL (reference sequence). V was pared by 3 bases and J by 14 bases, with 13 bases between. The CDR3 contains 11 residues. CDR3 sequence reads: CASSHWGDIFF. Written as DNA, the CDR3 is TGTGCCAGCAGCCATTGGGGGGATATCTTCTTT.

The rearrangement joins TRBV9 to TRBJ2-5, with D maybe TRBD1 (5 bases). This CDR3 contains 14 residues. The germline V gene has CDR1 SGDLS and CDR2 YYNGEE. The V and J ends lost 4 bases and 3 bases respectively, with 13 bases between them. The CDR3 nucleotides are TGTGCCAGCAGCCTTGGTGGCAGGGAAGAGACCCAGTACTTC. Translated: CASSLGGREETQYF.

The CDR3 here is CASNSVDRSNYGYTF. Here the CDR3 DNA reads TGTGCCAGTAATTCCGTGGACAGGAGCAACTATGGCTACACCTTC. This chain connects TRBV19 to TRBJ1-2, with 7 bases matching TRBD1. Trimming took 7 bases from V and 2 from J; bases not matched to a gene: 10. The CDR3 extends over 15 amino acids. Germline CDR1 LNHDA, CDR2 SQIVND (reference sequence).

For the CDR3, the DNA is TGTGCCAGCAGTAGCAGGGTGATGGATCAGCCCCAGCATTTT. Encoded protein: CASSSRVMDQPQHF. The V and J genes are TRBV6-6 and TRBJ1-5, with TRBD1 as a possible D gene (5 bases). Per the germline V gene, CDR1 is MNHNY and CDR2 is SVGAGI (reference sequence). The CDR3 is 14 amino acids. Trimming cost V 5 bases and J 5 bases, with 13 bases left between them.

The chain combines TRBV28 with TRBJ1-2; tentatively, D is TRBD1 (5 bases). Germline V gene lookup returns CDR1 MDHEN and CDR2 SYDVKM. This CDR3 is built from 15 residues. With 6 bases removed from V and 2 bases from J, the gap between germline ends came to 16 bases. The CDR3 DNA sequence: TGTGCCAGCAGACCCGGGGGAATGACAAACTATGGCTACACCTTC. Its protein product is CASRPGGMTNYGYTF.

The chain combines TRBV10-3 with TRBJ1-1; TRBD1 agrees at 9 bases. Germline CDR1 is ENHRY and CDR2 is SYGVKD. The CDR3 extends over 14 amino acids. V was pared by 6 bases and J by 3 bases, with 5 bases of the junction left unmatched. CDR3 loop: CAIRETGGDTEAFF. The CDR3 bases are TGTGCCATCAGGGAGACAGGGGGTGACACTGAAGCTTTCTTT.

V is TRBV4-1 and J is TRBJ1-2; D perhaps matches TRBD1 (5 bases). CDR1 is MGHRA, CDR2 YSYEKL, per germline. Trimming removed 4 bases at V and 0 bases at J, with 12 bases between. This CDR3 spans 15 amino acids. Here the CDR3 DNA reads TGCGCCAGCAGCCCCGGGGGGGGAGCTAACTATGGCTACACCTTC. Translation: CASSPGGGANYGYTF.

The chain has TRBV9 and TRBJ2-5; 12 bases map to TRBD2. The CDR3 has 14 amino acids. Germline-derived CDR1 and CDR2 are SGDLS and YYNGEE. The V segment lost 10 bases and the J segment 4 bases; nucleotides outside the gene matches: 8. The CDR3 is CADPSGRAGETQYF. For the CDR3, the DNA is TGTGCCGACCCTAGCGGGAGGGCCGGAGAGACCCAGTACTTC.

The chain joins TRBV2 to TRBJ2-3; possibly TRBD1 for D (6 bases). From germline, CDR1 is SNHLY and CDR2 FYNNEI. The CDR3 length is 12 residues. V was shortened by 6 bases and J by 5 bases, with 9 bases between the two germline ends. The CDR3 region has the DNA TGTGCCAGCAGGCGACAGGTAGATACGCAGTATTTT. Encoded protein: CASRRQVDTQYF.

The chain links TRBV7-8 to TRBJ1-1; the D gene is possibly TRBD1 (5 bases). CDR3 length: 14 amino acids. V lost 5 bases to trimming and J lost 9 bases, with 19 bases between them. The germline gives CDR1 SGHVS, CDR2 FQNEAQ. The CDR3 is CASSVGPQGAKAFF. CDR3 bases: TGTGCCAGCAGCGTGGGCCCCCAGGGCGCGAAAGCTTTCTTT.

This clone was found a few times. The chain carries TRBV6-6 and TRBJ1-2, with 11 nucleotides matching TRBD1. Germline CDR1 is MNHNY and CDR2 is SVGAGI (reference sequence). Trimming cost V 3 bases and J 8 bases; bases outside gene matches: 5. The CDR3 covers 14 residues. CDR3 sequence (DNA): TGTGCCAGCAGTTATGGACAGGGGGCGAGCGGCTACACCTTC. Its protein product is CASSYGQGASGYTF.

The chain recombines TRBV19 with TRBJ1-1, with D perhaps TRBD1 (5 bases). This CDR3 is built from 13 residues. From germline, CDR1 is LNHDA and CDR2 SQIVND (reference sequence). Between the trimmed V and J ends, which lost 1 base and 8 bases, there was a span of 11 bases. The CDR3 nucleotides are TGTGCCAGTAGTATAGTGGTTCAGGGAGAAGCTTTCTTT. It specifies CASSIVVQGEAFF.